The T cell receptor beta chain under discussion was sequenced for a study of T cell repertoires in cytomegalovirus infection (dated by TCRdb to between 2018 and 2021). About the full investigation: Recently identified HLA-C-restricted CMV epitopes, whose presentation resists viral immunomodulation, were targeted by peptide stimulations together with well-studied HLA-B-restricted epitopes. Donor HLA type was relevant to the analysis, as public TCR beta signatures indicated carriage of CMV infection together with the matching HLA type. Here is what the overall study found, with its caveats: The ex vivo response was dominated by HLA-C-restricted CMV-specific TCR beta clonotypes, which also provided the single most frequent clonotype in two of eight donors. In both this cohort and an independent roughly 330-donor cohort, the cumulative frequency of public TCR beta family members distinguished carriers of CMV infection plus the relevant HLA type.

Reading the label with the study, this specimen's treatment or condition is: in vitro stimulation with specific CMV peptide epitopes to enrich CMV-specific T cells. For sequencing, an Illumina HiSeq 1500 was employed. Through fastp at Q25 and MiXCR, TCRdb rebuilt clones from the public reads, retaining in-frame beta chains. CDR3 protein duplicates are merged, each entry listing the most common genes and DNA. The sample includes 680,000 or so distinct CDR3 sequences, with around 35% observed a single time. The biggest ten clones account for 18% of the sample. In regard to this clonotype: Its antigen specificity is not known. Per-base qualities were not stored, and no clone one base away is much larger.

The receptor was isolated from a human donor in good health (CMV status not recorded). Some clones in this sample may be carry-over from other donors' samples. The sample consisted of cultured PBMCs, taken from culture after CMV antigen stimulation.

For the CDR3, the sequence is CASRPQGVGGQPQHF. The nucleotide sequence is TGTGCCAGCAGGCCACAGGGGGTAGGTGGTCAGCCCCAGCATTTT. The chain links TRBV12-3 or TRBV12-4 with TRBJ1-5; 8 of the junction bases match TRBD1. The CDR3 has 15 amino acids, counting the end cysteine and phenylalanine. The DNA shown is the 45-base CDR3, in frame from base 1. The V end gives up 6 bases and the J end 6 bases, leaving 10 bases in the junction not matched to a gene.